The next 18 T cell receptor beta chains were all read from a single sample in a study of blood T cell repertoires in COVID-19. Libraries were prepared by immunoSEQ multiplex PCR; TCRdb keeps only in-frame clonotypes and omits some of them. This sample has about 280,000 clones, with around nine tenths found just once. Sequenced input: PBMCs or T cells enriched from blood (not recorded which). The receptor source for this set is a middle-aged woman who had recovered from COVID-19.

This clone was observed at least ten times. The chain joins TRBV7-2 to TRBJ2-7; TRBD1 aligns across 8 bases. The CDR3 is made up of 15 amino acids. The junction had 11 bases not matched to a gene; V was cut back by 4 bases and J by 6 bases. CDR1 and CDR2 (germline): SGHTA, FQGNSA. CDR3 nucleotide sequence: TGTGCCAGCAGCTACTCCGGGACAGGCCCGTCCGAGCAGTACTTC. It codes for CASSYSGTGPSEQYF.

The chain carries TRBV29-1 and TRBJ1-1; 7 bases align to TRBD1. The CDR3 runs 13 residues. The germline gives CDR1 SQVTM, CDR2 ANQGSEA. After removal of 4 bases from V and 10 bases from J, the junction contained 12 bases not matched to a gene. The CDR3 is CSVAQGVGLGAFF. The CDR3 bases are TGCAGCGTTGCTCAGGGGGTTGGTTTAGGAGCTTTCTTT.

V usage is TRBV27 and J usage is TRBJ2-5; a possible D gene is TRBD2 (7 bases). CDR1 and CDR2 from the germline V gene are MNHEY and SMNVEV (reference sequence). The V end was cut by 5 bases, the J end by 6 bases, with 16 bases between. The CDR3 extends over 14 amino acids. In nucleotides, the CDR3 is TGTGCCAGCAGTCGTAAGGGGGGGTTTCAGACCCAGTACTTC. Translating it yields CASSRKGGFQTQYF.

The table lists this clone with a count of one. For the CDR3, the DNA is TGTGCCAGCAGCGTAGGGATTCTAGCGGGAGAAGTGTATACGCAGTATTTT. The encoded protein is CASSVGILAGEVYTQYF. The chain links TRBV9 to TRBJ2-3, with 10 nucleotides matching TRBD2. The germline V gene encodes CDR1 SGDLS and CDR2 YYNGEE. J gave up 7 bases and V 0 bases, and 11 bases lay outside the gene matches. The CDR3 is 17 amino acids.

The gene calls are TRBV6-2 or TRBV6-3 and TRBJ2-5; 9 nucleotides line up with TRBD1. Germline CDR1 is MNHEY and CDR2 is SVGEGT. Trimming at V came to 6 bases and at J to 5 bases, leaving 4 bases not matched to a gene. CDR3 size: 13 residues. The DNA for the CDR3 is TGTGCCAGCAGCACAGGGGGCGCGGAGACCCAGTACTTC. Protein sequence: CASSTGGAETQYF.

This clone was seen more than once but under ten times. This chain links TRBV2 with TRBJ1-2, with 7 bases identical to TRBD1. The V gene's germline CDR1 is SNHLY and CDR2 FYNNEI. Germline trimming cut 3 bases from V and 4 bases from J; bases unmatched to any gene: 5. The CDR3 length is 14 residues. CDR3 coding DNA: TGTGCCAGCAGTGAGACAGGGACTGGCTATGGCTACACCTTC. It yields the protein CASSETGTGYGYTF.

Written as DNA, the CDR3 is TGTGCTAGTGGTTTTCAGGGGGATGAGCAGTTCTTC. It specifies CASGFQGDEQFF. The V call is TRBV12-5, the J call TRBJ2-1; TRBD1 matches 7 bases. CDR3 length: 12 residues. Trimming cost V 3 bases and J 8 bases; bases outside gene matches: 1. Germline V gene data show CDR1 as LGHNT and CDR2 as FRNRAP.

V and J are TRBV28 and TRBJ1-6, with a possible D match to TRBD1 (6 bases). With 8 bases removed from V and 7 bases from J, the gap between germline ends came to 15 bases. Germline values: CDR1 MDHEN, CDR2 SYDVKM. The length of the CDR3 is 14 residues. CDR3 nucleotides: TGTGCCAGCTTACGTGGACAGCCGAATTCACCCCTCCACTTT. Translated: CASLRGQPNSPLHF.

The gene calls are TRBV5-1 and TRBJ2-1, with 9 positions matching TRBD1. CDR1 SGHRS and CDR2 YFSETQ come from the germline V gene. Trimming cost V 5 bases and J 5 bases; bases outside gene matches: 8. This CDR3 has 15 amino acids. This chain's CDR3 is CASSHGDRENNEQFF. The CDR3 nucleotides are TGCGCCAGCAGTCATGGGGACAGGGAAAACAATGAGCAGTTCTTC. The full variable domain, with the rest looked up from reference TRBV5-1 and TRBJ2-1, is KAGVTQTPRYLIKTRGQQVTLSCSPISGHRSVSWYQQTPGQGLQFLFEYFSETQRNKGNFPGRFSGRQFSNSRSEMNVSTLELGDSALYLCASSHGDRENNEQFFGPGTRLTVL.

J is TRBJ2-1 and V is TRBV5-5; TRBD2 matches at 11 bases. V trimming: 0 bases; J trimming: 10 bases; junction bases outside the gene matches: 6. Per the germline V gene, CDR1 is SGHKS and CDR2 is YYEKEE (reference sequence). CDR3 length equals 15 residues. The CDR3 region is CASSLAGLAVGEQFF. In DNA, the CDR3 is TGTGCCAGCAGCTTGGCGGGACTAGCGGTGGGGGAGCAGTTCTTC.

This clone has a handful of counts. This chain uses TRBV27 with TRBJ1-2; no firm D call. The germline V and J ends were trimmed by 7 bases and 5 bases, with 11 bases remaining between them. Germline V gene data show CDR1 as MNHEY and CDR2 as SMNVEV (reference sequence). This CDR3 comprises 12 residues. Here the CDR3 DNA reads TGTGCCAGCAAGAGGCCGGGGTATGGCTACACCTTC. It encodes CASKRPGYGYTF.

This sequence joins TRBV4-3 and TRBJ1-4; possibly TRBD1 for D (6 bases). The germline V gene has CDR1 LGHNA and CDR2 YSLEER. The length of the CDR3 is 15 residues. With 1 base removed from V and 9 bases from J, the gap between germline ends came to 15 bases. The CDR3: CASSQGGARGQKLFF. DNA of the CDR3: TGCGCCAGCAGCCAAGGGGGGGCGCGGGGGCAAAAACTGTTTTTT.

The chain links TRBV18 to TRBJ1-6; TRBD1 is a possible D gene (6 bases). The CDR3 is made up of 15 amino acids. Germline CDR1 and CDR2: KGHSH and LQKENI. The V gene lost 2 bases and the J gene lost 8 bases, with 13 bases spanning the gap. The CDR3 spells CASSPRSQGDSPLHF. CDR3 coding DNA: TGTGCCAGCTCACCAAGGTCACAGGGAGATTCACCCCTCCACTTT. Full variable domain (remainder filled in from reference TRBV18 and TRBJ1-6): NAGVMQNPRHLVRRRGQEARLRCSPMKGHSHVYWYRQLPEEGLKFMVYLQKENIIDESGMPKERFSAEFPKEGPSILRIQQVVRGDSAAYFCASSPRSQGDSPLHFGNGTRLTVT.

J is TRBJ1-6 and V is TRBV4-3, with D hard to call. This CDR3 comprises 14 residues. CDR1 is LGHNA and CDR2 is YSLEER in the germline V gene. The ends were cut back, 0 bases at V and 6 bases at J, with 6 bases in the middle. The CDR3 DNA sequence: TGCGCCAGCAGCCAAGAAATTAGTAATTCACCCCTCCACTTT. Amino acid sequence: CASSQEISNSPLHF.

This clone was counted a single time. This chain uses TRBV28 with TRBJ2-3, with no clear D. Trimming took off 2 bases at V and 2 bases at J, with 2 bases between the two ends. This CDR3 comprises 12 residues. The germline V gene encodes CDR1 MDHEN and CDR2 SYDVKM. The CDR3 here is CASSLLTDTQYF. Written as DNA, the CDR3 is TGTGCCAGCAGTTTACTCACAGATACGCAGTATTTT.

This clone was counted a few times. CDR3 in amino acids: CASSHLVFSHTGELFF. In DNA, the CDR3 is TGTGCCAGCAGCCATCTAGTCTTTTCCCACACCGGGGAGCTGTTTTTT. The V and J genes are TRBV11-1 and TRBJ2-2, with D hard to call. Trimming shortened V by 5 bases and J by 3 bases, and 16 bases separated the two germline ends. The CDR3 contains 16 residues. Germline loops: CDR1 SGHAT, CDR2 FQDESV (reference sequence). The whole variable domain, remainder taken from reference TRBV11-1 and TRBJ2-2, is EAEVAQSPRYKITEKSQAVAFWCDPISGHATLYWYRQILGQGPELLVQFQDESVVDDSQLPKDRFSAERLKGVDSTLKIQPAELGDSAMYLCASSHLVFSHTGELFFGEGSRLTVL.

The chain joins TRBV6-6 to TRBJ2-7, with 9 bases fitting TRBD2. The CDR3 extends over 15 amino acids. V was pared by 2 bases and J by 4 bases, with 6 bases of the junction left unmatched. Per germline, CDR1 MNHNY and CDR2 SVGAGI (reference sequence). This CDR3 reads CASSYGGRAEYEQYF. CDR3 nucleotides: TGTGCCAGCAGTTACGGCGGGAGGGCCGAATACGAGCAGTACTTC.

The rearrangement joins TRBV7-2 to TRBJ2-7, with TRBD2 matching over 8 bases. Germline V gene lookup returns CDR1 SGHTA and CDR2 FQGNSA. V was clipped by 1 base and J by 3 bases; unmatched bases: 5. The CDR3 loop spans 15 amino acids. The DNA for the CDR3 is TGTGCCAGCAGCTTAGAACTCGGGACTAGCTACGAGCAGTACTTC. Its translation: CASSLELGTSYEQYF.